This record concerns one TCR beta chain sequence. Its specificity is not known. The junction had 12 bases not matched to a gene; V was cut back by 3 bases and J by 0 bases. CDR1 GTSNPN and CDR2 SVGIG come from the germline V gene (reference sequence). CDR3 length equals 17 residues. The entry originates in a study of cytomegalovirus exposure and HLA in healthy donors. Turning to the study itself: Earlier results showed roughly 120 million unique TCR beta sequences derived from approximately 180 million T cells. Study results and limitations: CMV serostatus alone was available as immune exposure information.

Sampled while nominally healthy, donors likely had unrecorded immune exposures. The PCR employed 60 Vbeta primers together with 13 Jbeta primers. Data came from immunoSEQ multiplex PCR; TCRdb stores just in-frame clones and leaves some out. The table records just over 150,000 clones, 75% to 90% of them present only once. Sequencing used PBMCs. This sequence was found in a woman aged 18-30 years in good health and CMV-seronegative. The chain carries TRBV30 and TRBJ2-3, with 7 positions matching TRBD2. CDR3 sequence: CAWRPQGLSFSTDTQYF. CDR3 in DNA: TGTGCCTGGAGACCCCAGGGACTATCCTTTAGCACAGATACGCAGTATTTT.